These T cell receptor beta chains were read from a single sample in a study of T cells in localized non-small cell lung cancer. Data came from immunoSEQ multiplex PCR; TCRdb stores just in-frame clones and leaves some out. In the table there are more than 1,500 clones, 36% of which are singletons. The starting material was lung tumor tissue, obtained before any cancer treatment. These receptors were obtained from a female donor of 60 years or more with stage I lung adenocarcinoma. The CDR3 runs from the conserved cysteine through the conserved F or W. Each record gives: J gene, clone size, V gene, D gene, CDR3 DNA, CDR3 protein. The D gene is left open where the match is weak. Some rows mark clone size as missing; the rest say once, few, many or name a class of expanded clone.

>TRBJ2-1|.|TRBV30|TRBD2
TGTGCCTGGAGTAGGAGCGGGGGGTTCAATGAGCAGTTCTTC
CAWSRSGGFNEQFF
>TRBJ2-2|.|TRBV18|.
TGTGCCAGCTCACCTCAAGACCCGGCGGTCGGAGGGGAGCTGTTTTTT
CASSPQDPAVGGELFF
>TRBJ2-7|few|TRBV10-1|.
TGCGCCAGGGGCGGGCGGAACTACGAGCAGTACTTC
CARGGRNYEQYF
>TRBJ1-1|once|TRBV14|.
TGTGCCAGCAGCCAGCACCCGATCGAGCTAGGCACTGAAGCTTTCTTT
CASSQHPIELGTEAFF
>TRBJ1-2|.|TRBV15|.
TGTGCCACCAGCAGAGATCCGGTGGAAGGTGGCTACACCTTC
CATSRDPVEGGYTF
>TRBJ1-1|.|TRBV11-3|TRBD1
TGTGCCAGCAGACTTACAGGGGAGGTGACTGAAGCTTTCTTT
CASRLTGEVTEAFF
>TRBJ2-7|few|TRBV5-1|TRBD2
TGCGCCAGCAGCTTGGAACCGGGACTAGCTCGCGAGCAGTACTTC
CASSLEPGLAREQYF
>TRBJ2-1|few|TRBV11-3|TRBD2
TGTGCCAGCAGCTTCGGACTAGCGGGGAGAAATGAGCAGTTCTTC
CASSFGLAGRNEQFF
>TRBJ2-7|.|TRBV10-2|TRBD1
TGCGCCAGCAGATATCCGGGACAGGGTTCCGAGCAGTACTTC
CASRYPGQGSEQYF
>TRBJ2-1|.|TRBV18|TRBD2
TGTGCCAGCTCACCACCGGCTAGCGGGAGCTCCGGTGAGCAGTTCTTC
CASSPPASGSSGEQFF
>TRBJ2-3|few|TRBV10-2|.
TGCGCCAGCAGACCTGGGACACTTCAGGATACGCAGTATTTT
CASRPGTLQDTQYF
>TRBJ2-1|.|TRBV18|TRBD2
TGTGCCAGCTCACCGCTGGCTAGCGGTGCCTACAATGAGCAGTTCTTC
CASSPLASGAYNEQFF
>TRBJ2-2|once|TRBV5-1|.
TGCGCCAGCAGCCCCGGGGCCGGGACCAACACCGGGGAGCTGTTTTTT
CASSPGAGTNTGELFF
>TRBJ1-3|.|TRBV9|TRBD1
TGTGCCAGCAGACAGGACAGGCTAATCTCTGGAAACACCATATATTTT
CASRQDRLISGNTIYF
>TRBJ1-1|few|TRBV30|.
TGTGCCTGGACCTTTTACACTGAAGCTTTCTTT
CAWTFYTEAFF
>TRBJ2-1|few|TRBV18|.
TGTGCCAGCTCACCAACGAGCGGAGGGACTTCCTACAATGAGCAGTTCTTC
CASSPTSGGTSYNEQFF
>TRBJ1-1|.|TRBV18|.
TGTGCCAGCTCGCGGGTGGGTTCGGAGACTGAAGCTTTCTTT
CASSRVGSETEAFF
>TRBJ2-6|medium-sized|TRBV7-4|.
TGTGCCAGCAGCTTAGGACTGCCCTCTGGGGCCAACGTCCTGACTTTC
CASSLGLPSGANVLTF
>TRBJ1-4|once|TRBV1|.
TGCGCCAGCAGCCAAATTCCCGGGACTTCTGAAAAACTGTTTTTT
CASSQIPGTSEKLFF
>TRBJ1-2|few|TRBV11-3|TRBD1
TGTGCCAGCAGCAGGGGGGAGGGACAGGGACTTCGTGGCTACACCTTC
CASSRGEGQGLRGYTF
>TRBJ1-1|.|TRBV14|.
TGTGCCAGCAGCCTTCAACACAACACTGAAGCTTTCTTT
CASSLQHNTEAFF
>TRBJ1-2|.|TRBV5-1|TRBD1
TGCGCCAGCAGATTTTTTTCCCCGGGACAGGGAGATGGCTACACCTTC
CASRFFSPGQGDGYTF
>TRBJ1-1|.|TRBV14|.
TGTGCCAGCAGCGATGGGTGGAACACTGAAGCTTTCTTT
CASSDGWNTEAFF
>TRBJ1-2|.|TRBV19|.
TGTGCCAGTAGTCCGACATCTACTAACTATGGCTACACCTTC
CASSPTSTNYGYTF
>TRBJ1-4|.|TRBV19|.
TGTGCCAGTAAGAGGCCACCTAATGAAAAACTGTTTTTT
CASKRPPNEKLFF